This T cell receptor beta chain was captured by sequencing in a study of blood T cell repertoires in COVID-19 (dated by TCRdb to 2020 to 2022). Background on the whole study: The collaborator samples originated in the United States, Italy and Spain and spanned the acute and convalescent phases of COVID-19. The prospective study material was composed of cDNA or gDNA derived from T cells, B-cell-depleted T cells, or PBMCs. The dataset comprised deeply sampled blood TCRbeta repertoires from subjects exposed to, actively infected with, or recovered from COVID-19. The repertoires were released in a freely available public database intended as a resource for research on the immune response to SARS-CoV-2. The samples were drawn from two sources: the first 160 participants of the ongoing ImmuneRACE study, and approximately 1,300 subjects contributed by 6 global collaborators. A de-identified subject ID, COVID-19 status, age in years and sex were almost always included in the sample metadata. Where available, HLA class I and class II types were taken from metadata supplied by the sample provider and were not determined by assay-based typing. What the study reported, not specific to this receptor: The amount of clinical and demographic metadata varied by source and participant and was provided uncurated.

TCRbeta CDR3 regions were amplified from genomic DNA using the immunoSEQ Assay, a bias-controlled multiplex PCR. In the authors' own workflow: The number of nucleated cells in each sample was estimated by amplification of reference gene primers within the assay. To quantify the absolute abundance of each unique TCRbeta CDR3 rearrangement, sequence reads were collapsed and filtered. For each sample, productive Simpson clonality was calculated by taking the square root of Simpson's diversity index across productive rearrangements. Imported from immuneACCESS, the table was reduced by TCRdb to in-frame sequences with V and J called. These copies leave out some clones; in studies compared against another copy, an unresolved V gene accounts for under half, and the cause of the remainder is not known. V and J calls and clone size are given by that table; D and trimming were obtained from the DNA. The sample table contains approximately 220,000 clones; only one count was recorded for 90% of them. The biggest ten clones account for more than 13% of the sample.

Note on this clone: This receptor's antigen is unknown. Base qualities were left out, and no much larger clone turns up one base away.

In the prospective study, participants were about 18 to 95 years old, resided in 24 geographic areas of the United States, and were enrolled through a virtual design. In the prospective study, cohorts were assigned on the basis of participant-reported clinical history obtained from a screening survey and a study questionnaire. A participant counted as exposed if, within 2 weeks of entering the study, that participant had been in contact with someone who had a PCR-confirmed or clinician-diagnosed COVID-19 case. In the prospective study, whole blood, serum and a nasopharyngeal or oropharyngeal swab were collected from each participant by mobile phlebotomists. Additional blood draws and questionnaires over an approximately two-month period could optionally be provided by prospective study participants. Before DNA extraction, prospective study blood samples were shipped either frozen or at room temperature.

V is clipped by 2 bases and J by 1 base, and the sequence between their germline boundaries is 9 bases long. The CDR3 spans 14 residues, from the cysteine through the phenylalanine. The retained sequence is limited to the CDR3, 42 bases, with the frame set at the first base. The germline V gene supplies CDR1 MNHNS and CDR2 SASEGT. The chain was built from TRBV6-1 and TRBJ2-7; TRBD2 is a weak D gene call, 5 bases matching. This sequence was found in a man aged 30-40 years who had been exposed to COVID-19. Sequencing used PBMCs or T cells enriched from blood (not recorded which). The DNA sequence is given as TGTGCCAGCAGTGAATTTACGGGGTCCTACGAGCAGTACTTC. Its protein is CASSEFTGSYEQYF.